These 19 T cell receptor beta chains share one sample of origin, sequenced in a study of cytomegalovirus exposure and HLA in healthy donors. PCR was performed using 60 Vbeta and 13 Jbeta primers. Data came from immunoSEQ multiplex PCR; TCRdb stores just in-frame clones and leaves some out. The sample includes under 130,000 clones, 65% to 75% of them seen just once. Sequenced: PBMCs. The source is a man aged 35 to 55 in good health and CMV-seropositive.

This chain uses TRBV4-3 with TRBJ2-1, with 9 bases matching TRBD2. Trimming took 2 bases from V and 6 from J; bases not matched to a gene: 5. The CDR3 consists of 15 residues. Germline CDR1 and CDR2: LGHNA and YSLEER. CDR3 bases: TGCGCCAGCAGCCAAATAGCGGGAGAACTCAATGAGCAGTTCTTC. Its translation is CASSQIAGELNEQFF.

In its sample, this clone was seen a few times. The gene calls are TRBV7-2 and TRBJ1-2; 10 bases map to TRBD1. Germline V gene lookup returns CDR1 SGHTA and CDR2 FQGNSA. V shed 2 bases and J 8 bases; nucleotides not matched to a gene: 11. The CDR3 length is 16 residues. This chain's CDR3 is CASSLPFGQGELGYTF. Written as DNA, the CDR3 is TGTGCCAGCAGCTTACCATTCGGACAGGGGGAGTTAGGCTACACCTTC.

This chain uses TRBV5-5 with TRBJ2-7; a possible D gene is TRBD2 (5 bases). Germline V gene sequence: CDR1 SGHKS, CDR2 YYEKEE (reference sequence). The CDR3 runs to 15 residues. Trimming left V 0 bases short and J 1 base short, with 11 bases between. The CDR3 reads CASSLAWRGSYEQYV. The CDR3 DNA is TGTGCCAGCAGCTTGGCTTGGAGAGGGTCCTACGAGCAGTACGTC.

The rearrangement links TRBV11-2 to TRBJ2-1; D may be TRBD2 (6 bases). Germline CDR1 is SGHAT and CDR2 is FQNNGV. The CDR3 is 15 residues long. V lost 0 bases, J lost 6 bases, and 12 bases lay in between. The CDR3 reads CASSLDPGGPNEQFF. The DNA for the CDR3 is TGTGCCAGCAGCTTAGATCCCGGAGGGCCCAATGAGCAGTTCTTC.

The chain employs TRBV14 and TRBJ2-7, with 11 positions matching TRBD2. The germline CDR1 and CDR2 sequences are SGHDN and FVKESK. V lost 0 bases to trimming and J lost 2 bases; unmatched junction nucleotides: 0. The length of the CDR3 is 15 residues. CDR3 loop: CASSQELAGAYEQYF. The CDR3 DNA reads as TGTGCCAGCAGCCAAGAACTAGCGGGAGCCTACGAGCAGTACTTC.

This clone was recorded a few times. This rearrangement joins TRBV29-1 to TRBJ1-1, with a weak D call TRBD1 (5 bases). V lost 0 bases and J 4 bases, leaving 15 bases between the germline ends. CDR1 is SQVTM, CDR2 ANQGSEA, per germline. This CDR3 has 15 residues. DNA for the CDR3: TGCAGCGTTGAAGATCCCAGGACCGGGGGCACTGAAGCTTTCTTT. Residues: CSVEDPRTGGTEAFF.

The V call is TRBV10-3, the J call TRBJ1-1, with TRBD1 identical over 8 bases. V lost 6 bases, J lost 0 bases, and 3 bases stayed unmatched. The CDR3 runs to 14 residues. Per germline, CDR1 ENHRY and CDR2 SYGVKD. The CDR3 is CAIRMDRVNTEAFF. CDR3 DNA sequence: TGTGCCATCAGAATGGACAGGGTGAACACTGAAGCTTTCTTT.

The chain links TRBV25-1 to TRBJ1-1; no clear D gene. The CDR3 covers 12 residues. Germline CDR1 reads MGHDK; CDR2 reads SYGVNS. Trimming pared 1 base from V and 10 bases from J, leaving 10 bases between. The CDR3 nucleotides are TGTGCCAGCAGTGAATGGCGGCGGGGAGCTTTCTTT. Amino acid sequence: CASSEWRRGAFF.

The rearrangement links TRBV27 to TRBJ2-1; 10 nucleotides align to TRBD2. Trimming at V came to 7 bases and at J to 5 bases, leaving 8 bases not matched to a gene. CDR3 length: 15 residues. CDR1 is MNHEY, CDR2 SMNVEV, per germline (reference sequence). The CDR3 DNA reads TGTGCCAGCACCCCTAGACTAGCGGGTAACAATGAGCAGTTCTTC. Its translation: CASTPRLAGNNEQFF.

J is TRBJ1-1 and V is TRBV6-5; TRBD1 matches 10 bases. Germline-derived CDR1 and CDR2 are MNHEY and SVGAGI. Unmatched junction bases numbered 8, after V lost 8 bases and J lost 5 bases. The CDR3 has 14 amino acids. Written as DNA, the CDR3 is TGTGCCAGCGGGGACAGGGGTGTGGAAACTGAAGCTTTCTTT. Amino acid sequence: CASGDRGVETEAFF.

This sequence joins TRBV28 and TRBJ1-4; D is perhaps TRBD1 (6 bases). Germline V gene sequence: CDR1 MDHEN, CDR2 SYDVKM. Trimming removed 3 bases at V and 8 bases at J, with 10 bases between. CDR3 length equals 13 residues. CDR3 DNA sequence: TGTGCCAGCAGTTTCCAGGGGCAGGAAAAACTGTTTTTT. Its protein product is CASSFQGQEKLFF. Based on the CDR3 plus reference TRBV28 and TRBJ1-4, the full variable domain is DVKVTQSSRYLVKRTGEKVFLECVQDMDHENMFWYRQDPGLGLRLIYFSYDVKMKEKGDIPEGYSVSREKKERFSLILESASTNQTSMYLCASSFQGQEKLFFGSGTQLSVL.

The genes are TRBV30 and TRBJ2-1; TRBD2 is a possible D gene (6 bases). The CDR3 totals 14 residues. V lost 3 bases and J lost 6, with 15 bases in between. Germline lookup yields CDR1 GTSNPN and CDR2 SVGIG (reference sequence). The CDR3 coding sequence is TGTGCCTGGAGCGGGGGAGTAGGGCCCAATGAGCAGTTCTTC. This encodes CAWSGGVGPNEQFF.

This clone was recorded only once. The V gene is TRBV19, the J gene TRBJ2-5; 7 positions match TRBD1. V trimming: 4 bases; J trimming: 5 bases; junction bases outside the gene matches: 7. This CDR3 has 14 residues. Germline V gene lookup returns CDR1 LNHDA and CDR2 SQIVND (reference sequence). Here the CDR3 reads CASSTDRVWETQYF. CDR3 nucleotides: TGTGCCAGTAGTACCGACAGGGTCTGGGAGACCCAGTACTTC.

The CDR3 nucleotides read TGTGCCAGCAGGGGGGGACTAGCGGGAGACCAAGAGACCCAGTACTTC. This encodes CASRGGLAGDQETQYF. The genes are TRBV27 and TRBJ2-5; 14 bases match TRBD2. The J segment lost 0 bases and the V segment lost 6 bases, leaving 3 bases of the junction unmatched. The V gene's germline CDR1 is MNHEY and CDR2 SMNVEV (reference sequence). The CDR3 has 16 amino acids.

The rearrangement uses TRBV6-5 and TRBJ2-7; 11 bases are a match to TRBD1. V was pared by 6 bases and J by 2 bases, with 3 bases of the junction left unmatched. This CDR3 spans 14 amino acids. From germline, CDR1 is MNHEY and CDR2 SVGAGI. As DNA, the CDR3 is TGTGCCAGCAGCCAGGGACAGGGGGCCTACGAGCAGTACGTC. Translated: CASSQGQGAYEQYV.

The J gene is TRBJ2-7, the V gene TRBV1; TRBD2, the D gene given by the table, was not confirmed from the DNA. TRBV1 represents a pseudogene. The CDR3 has 17 amino acids. CDR3 in DNA: TGCACCAGCAGCCAAGAGGGGTCGGGAGGGGCCCGGTGTGAGCAGTACGTC. Its translation: CTSSQEGSGGARCEQYV.

J is TRBJ2-5 and V is TRBV4-1, with D possibly being TRBD2 (6 bases). The CDR3 covers 13 residues. The V gene's germline CDR1 is MGHRA and CDR2 YSYEKL. V was shortened by 5 bases and J by 4 bases, with 11 bases between the two germline ends. CDR3 residues: CASSGGSGETQYF. In nucleotides, the CDR3 is TGCGCCAGCAGCGGGGGGTCGGGAGAGACCCAGTACTTC.

The chain links TRBV19 to TRBJ2-1; 12 nucleotides match TRBD2. V dropped 0 bases and J dropped 0; count of bases not matched to a gene: 3. Germline V gene sequence: CDR1 LNHDA, CDR2 SQIVND (reference sequence). The CDR3 is 18 amino acids. The CDR3 reads CASSIDWGLAGSYNEQFF. CDR3 in DNA: TGTGCCAGTAGTATAGATTGGGGACTAGCGGGCTCCTACAATGAGCAGTTCTTC.

The V call is TRBV13, the J call TRBJ2-2; 8 bases fit TRBD1. Germline CDR1 PRHDT, CDR2 FYEKMQ (reference sequence). The J segment lost 1 base and the V segment lost 5 bases, leaving 9 bases of the junction unmatched. CDR3 length: 17 amino acids. The CDR3 is CASSPRTGSLNTGELFF. As DNA, the CDR3 is TGTGCCAGCAGCCCGCGGACAGGGTCTTTGAACACCGGGGAGCTGTTTTTT. Full variable domain (remainder filled in from reference TRBV13 and TRBJ2-2): AAGVIQSPRHLIKEKRETATLKCYPIPRHDTVYWYQQGPGQDPQFLISFYEKMQSDKGSIPDRFSAQQFSDYHSELNMSSLELGDSALYFCASSPRTGSLNTGELFFGEGSRLTVL.